The 28 T cell receptor beta chains reported below all come from one sample, sequenced in a study of T cell repertoires in cytomegalovirus infection. Each CDR3 protein is one row after TCRdb ran MiXCR on the reads. The data hold approximately 500,000 distinct CDR3 sequences, with around 11% observed a single time. The sample consisted of PBMCs. These TCRs come from a human donor in good health (CMV status not recorded). Some clones in this sample may be carry-over from other donors' samples.

This clonotype was picked up many times. The V gene is TRBV11-3, the J gene TRBJ1-1; D is unresolved. Trimming removed 4 bases at V and 4 bases at J, with 7 bases between. There are 12 residues in the CDR3. The germline V gene encodes CDR1 SGHNT and CDR2 YENEEA. This CDR3 reads CASSSAGTEAFF. DNA of the CDR3: TGTGCCAGCAGCTCGGCGGGCACTGAAGCTTTCTTT. The variable domain in full, with the rest retrieved from reference TRBV11-3 and TRBJ1-1, is EAGVVQSPRYKIIEKKQPVAFWCNPISGHNTLYWYLQNLGQGPELLIRYENEEAVDDSQLPKDRFSAERLKGVDSTLKIQPAELGDSAVYLCASSSAGTEAFFGQGTRLTVV.

This clonotype was seen ten or more times. This chain links TRBV28 with TRBJ1-2; D may be TRBD1 (5 bases). This CDR3 has 16 residues. The germline CDR1 and CDR2 sequences are MDHEN and SYDVKM. Trimming left V 4 bases short and J 8 bases short, with 23 bases between. CDR3 amino acids: CASSSPRGLGPWGYTF. In DNA, the CDR3 is TGTGCCAGCAGTTCCCCCCGGGGTTTGGGGCCATGGGGCTACACCTTC.

The rearrangement joins TRBV7-9 to TRBJ1-1; D unresolved. Germline assignment: CDR1 SEHNR and CDR2 FQNEAQ (reference sequence). The germline V and J ends were trimmed by 1 base and 4 bases, with 13 bases remaining between them. CDR3 length equals 15 residues. The CDR3 nucleotides are TGTGCCAGCAGCTTAGAAGGCGGAGAATCCACTGAAGCTTTCTTT. Translating gives CASSLEGGESTEAFF.

This chain uses TRBV20-1 with TRBJ2-1, with TRBD2 matching 9 bases. The CDR3 extends over 17 amino acids. CDR1 and CDR2 from the germline V gene are DFQATT and SNEGSKA (reference sequence). The ends lost 3 bases at V and 3 bases at J; junction bases unmatched: 12. CDR3 protein: CSARGGNLAGNYNEQFF. CDR3 sequence (DNA): TGCAGTGCTAGGGGGGGGAATCTAGCGGGAAACTACAATGAGCAGTTCTTC.

This clonotype came up a few times. The chain is built from TRBV5-1 and TRBJ2-5; D ambiguous. Germline V CDR1 and CDR2: SGHRS, YFSETQ. Trimming removed 0 bases from V and 0 bases from J, with 9 bases in between. The CDR3 is 15 amino acids. The DNA of the CDR3 is TGCGCCAGCAGCTTGGACGGCTCGTACCAAGAGACCCAGTACTTC. Translated: CASSLDGSYQETQYF.

This clonotype was observed many times. The CDR3 sequence is CASSQFRGGTEAFF. The CDR3 DNA reads TGTGCCAGCAGCCAATTCCGGGGGGGCACTGAAGCTTTCTTT. The V call is TRBV14, the J call TRBJ1-1; possibly TRBD1 for D (5 bases). The CDR3 contains 14 residues. CDR1 is SGHDN and CDR2 is FVKESK in the germline V gene. Trimming took off 2 bases at V and 4 bases at J, with 11 bases between the two ends.

This clonotype was picked up a small number of times. The chain recombines TRBV9 with TRBJ2-1; TRBD2 aligns across 7 bases. There are 15 residues in the CDR3. The germline V gene encodes CDR1 SGDLS and CDR2 YYNGEE. V lost 4 bases, J lost 3 bases, and 7 bases stayed unmatched. CDR3 loop: CASSTRENVYNEQFF. CDR3 DNA sequence: TGTGCCAGCAGCACGCGGGAGAACGTCTACAATGAGCAGTTCTTC.

In this sample, this clonotype turned up a few times. The chain combines TRBV28 with TRBJ1-5; D not certain. CDR3 length: 14 residues. CDR1 is MDHEN and CDR2 is SYDVKM in the germline V gene. Between the trimmed V and J ends, which lost 3 bases and 2 bases, there was a span of 8 bases. In DNA, the CDR3 is TGTGCCAGCAGTTTTGTTCAGGGCAATCAGCCCCAGCATTTT. Protein product: CASSFVQGNQPQHF. Using reference TRBV28 and TRBJ1-5 for the parts outside the CDR3, the full variable domain is DVKVTQSSRYLVKRTGEKVFLECVQDMDHENMFWYRQDPGLGLRLIYFSYDVKMKEKGDIPEGYSVSREKKERFSLILESASTNQTSMYLCASSFVQGNQPQHFGDGTRLSIL.

This clonotype was detected a few times. The genes are TRBV25-1 and TRBJ2-2; D possibly corresponds to TRBD2 (6 bases). The CDR3 covers 17 residues. Trimming removed 5 bases from V and 2 bases from J, with 18 bases in between. Per the germline V gene, CDR1 is MGHDK and CDR2 is SYGVNS. The CDR3 reads CASSNRAGGFNTGELFF. CDR3 in DNA: TGTGCCAGCAGTAATAGAGCGGGCGGTTTTAACACCGGGGAGCTGTTTTTT.

This clonotype was observed a handful of times. The rearrangement joins TRBV27 to TRBJ2-4; D call uncertain. Germline values: CDR1 MNHEY, CDR2 SMNVEV (reference sequence). The CDR3 runs to 13 residues. Deletions cut 10 bases from V and 5 bases from J, with 15 bases between. The CDR3 loop is CATSAGYQNIQYF. In DNA, the CDR3 is TGTGCCACCTCGGCAGGTTACCAAAACATTCAGTACTTC.

This clonotype was observed at least ten times. This chain connects TRBV29-1 to TRBJ2-1, with 13 bases aligning to TRBD2. The V and J ends lost 1 base and 6 bases, in that order; junction bases with no gene match: 3. CDR3 size: 15 residues. In germline, CDR1 is SQVTM, CDR2 ANQGSEA. For the CDR3, the DNA is TGCAGCGTTGAAGGGGGACTAGCGGGAATCAATGAGCAGTTCTTC. Its translation: CSVEGGLAGINEQFF.

This clonotype has ten or more counts. The V gene is TRBV2, the J gene TRBJ1-5; 12 nucleotides agree with TRBD1. The ends lost 5 bases at V and 6 bases at J; junction bases unmatched: 5. CDR3 length equals 15 residues. Per the germline V gene, CDR1 is SNHLY and CDR2 is FYNNEI. CDR3 bases: TGTGCCAGCAGTAAGGGGACAGGGGGCATTCAGCCCCAGCATTTT. Its protein is CASSKGTGGIQPQHF. The full variable domain, its missing parts supplied by reference TRBV2 and TRBJ1-5, is EPEVTQTPSHQVTQMGQEVILRCVPISNHLYFYWYRQILGQKVEFLVSFYNNEISEKSEIFDDQFSVERPDGSNFTLKIRSTKLEDSAMYFCASSKGTGGIQPQHFGDGTRLSIL.

Only a few counts were recorded for this clonotype. The chain has TRBV4-1 and TRBJ2-5; the D is unclear. The ends were cut back, 1 base at V and 0 bases at J, with 6 bases in the middle. The CDR3 spans 14 residues. The V gene's germline CDR1 is MGHRA and CDR2 YSYEKL. CDR3 nucleotides: TGCGCCAGCAGCCAAGGGCAGGACCAAGAGACCCAGTACTTC. Its translation is CASSQGQDQETQYF.

This clonotype was found many times. The chain is built from TRBV28 and TRBJ1-1; possible D gene TRBD1, 6 bases. This CDR3 region has 14 residues. Trimming cost V 7 bases and J 1 base, with 13 bases left between them. Germline CDR1 MDHEN, CDR2 SYDVKM. CDR3 DNA: TGTGCCAGCACGCGGGGGGGCTCGAACACTGAAGCTTTCTTT. Its protein is CASTRGGSNTEAFF. Full variable domain (outside the CDR3, taken from reference TRBV28 and TRBJ1-1): DVKVTQSSRYLVKRTGEKVFLECVQDMDHENMFWYRQDPGLGLRLIYFSYDVKMKEKGDIPEGYSVSREKKERFSLILESASTNQTSMYLCASTRGGSNTEAFFGQGTRLTVV.

This clonotype was seen ten or more times. This sequence joins TRBV12-3 or TRBV12-4 and TRBJ2-1; no clear D gene. Trimming left V 6 bases short and J 3 bases short, with 3 bases between. The CDR3 length is 11 residues. CDR3 DNA sequence: TGTGCCAGCAGGGTCTACAATGAGCAGTTCTTC. Translating it yields CASRVYNEQFF.

This clonotype was seen only a few times. The rearrangement links TRBV15 to TRBJ2-1; TRBD1 or TRBD2 may be the D gene (5 bases each). This CDR3 is 15 amino acids long. CDR1 and CDR2 from the germline V gene are LNHNV and YYDKDF (reference sequence). The germline V and J ends were trimmed by 2 bases and 8 bases, with 16 bases remaining between them. The CDR3 reads CATSRRGTSPHEQFF. The CDR3 DNA is TGTGCCACCAGCAGACGTGGGACCAGCCCCCATGAGCAGTTCTTC.

This clonotype came up many times. The chain couples TRBV19 to TRBJ1-6; D is uncertain. The germline gives CDR1 LNHDA, CDR2 SQIVND (reference sequence). This CDR3 comprises 12 residues. Deletions cut 3 bases from V and 8 bases from J, with 5 bases between. In DNA, the CDR3 is TGTGCCAGTAGTATCGGAGATTCACCCCTCCACTTT. Protein product: CASSIGDSPLHF.

Worth noting for this clonotype: One junction end does not reproduce the germline sequence, and a read error may be involved. V is TRBV11-3 and J is TRBJ2-3; 7 bases agree with TRBD2. The length of the CDR3 is 16 residues. The germline V gene has CDR1 SGHNT and CDR2 YENEEA. CDR3 residues: CASSTTTSSSTDTRYF. CDR3 sequence (DNA): TGTGCCAGCAGCACGACGACTAGCAGCAGCACAGATACGCGGTATTTT.

This clonotype has at least ten counts. The chain's CDR3 is CASSLFGYSNQPQHF. CDR3 nucleotide sequence: TGTGCCAGCAGCTTGTTCGGCTATAGCAATCAGCCCCAGCATTTT. The rearrangement links TRBV5-6 to TRBJ1-5; D not resolved. Germline V gives CDR1 SGHDT, CDR2 YYEEEE. The CDR3 is made up of 15 amino acids. V lost 1 base, J lost 0 bases, and 8 bases lay in between.

The table lists this clonotype with many counts. The CDR3 coding sequence is TGTGCCAGTAGTACAAGGGTTGGTGGGTCAACTAATGAAAAACTGTTTTTT. It encodes CASSTRVGGSTNEKLFF. The chain combines TRBV19 with TRBJ1-4; D gene unclear. CDR3 length: 17 amino acids. CDR1 is LNHDA, CDR2 SQIVND, per germline (reference sequence). V lost 4 bases to trimming and J lost 0 bases, with 15 bases between them.

The chain couples TRBV18 to TRBJ1-2; possibly TRBD1 for D (5 bases). V dropped 5 bases and J dropped 8 bases, with 15 bases sitting between them. Germline V gives CDR1 KGHSH, CDR2 LQKENI. The CDR3 is 13 amino acids. CDR3 in amino acids: CASSGDGLEGYTF. The CDR3 DNA is TGTGCCAGCTCAGGGGACGGCTTGGAGGGCTACACCTTC.

The rearrangement links TRBV2 to TRBJ1-3; D gene ambiguous. This CDR3 has 16 amino acids. Germline V gene sequence: CDR1 SNHLY, CDR2 FYNNEI. Trimming removed 3 bases at V and 0 bases at J, with 12 bases between. This chain's CDR3 is CASSEGIHISGNTIYF. In nucleotides, the CDR3 is TGTGCCAGCAGTGAGGGGATTCATATCTCTGGAAACACCATATATTTT.

The gene calls are TRBV20-1 and TRBJ2-3; TRBD2 might be the D (5 bases). This CDR3 is 13 amino acids long. Trimming removed 1 base from V and 2 bases from J, with 7 bases in between. The V gene's germline CDR1 is DFQATT and CDR2 SNEGSKA (reference sequence). Here the CDR3 reads CSARGLTTDTQYF. In DNA, the CDR3 is TGCAGTGCTAGAGGACTAACCACAGATACGCAGTATTTT.

A few counts support this clonotype. The J gene is TRBJ2-7, the V gene TRBV20-1; 7 bases are shared with TRBD2. V shed 3 bases, J shed 3 bases, and the junction held 8 bases outside the gene matches. This CDR3 comprises 14 residues. Germline CDR1 DFQATT, CDR2 SNEGSKA (reference sequence). The chain's CDR3 is CSASSSGEFYEQYF. CDR3 sequence (DNA): TGCAGTGCTAGCTCTAGCGGAGAATTCTACGAGCAGTACTTC.

This clonotype was seen at least ten times. This chain links TRBV2 with TRBJ1-1, with D possibly matching TRBD1 (5 bases). This CDR3 is 14 amino acids long. Germline V gene lookup returns CDR1 SNHLY and CDR2 FYNNEI. Between the trimmed V and J ends, which lost 6 bases and 1 base, there was a span of 12 bases. In nucleotides, the CDR3 is TGTGCCAGCAGCCTACAGGCAACGAACACTGAAGCTTTCTTT. This gives the protein CASSLQATNTEAFF.

This clonotype was seen repeatedly, ten times or more. This chain connects TRBV18 to TRBJ2-6; D ambiguous. There are 16 residues in the CDR3. Germline loops: CDR1 KGHSH, CDR2 LQKENI. The ends were cut back, 0 bases at V and 1 base at J, with 7 bases in the middle. The CDR3 DNA is TGTGCCAGCTCACCACCTGGAAAGTCTGGGGCCAACGTCCTGACTTTC. The encoded protein is CASSPPGKSGANVLTF. Filled out from reference TRBV18 and TRBJ2-6, the complete variable domain reads NAGVMQNPRHLVRRRGQEARLRCSPMKGHSHVYWYRQLPEEGLKFMVYLQKENIIDESGMPKERFSAEFPKEGPSILRIQQVVRGDSAAYFCASSPPGKSGANVLTFGAGSRLTVL.

This clonotype was seen at least ten times. This rearrangement joins TRBV23-1 to TRBJ2-7, with 7 bases aligning to TRBD1. TRBV23-1 is an ORF for which the function is uncertain. Trimming took 7 bases from V and 3 from J; bases not matched to a gene: 6. The CDR3 is made up of 13 amino acids. CDR3 DNA sequence: TGCGCCAGCAAGACAGGGAGAATCTACGAGCAGTACTTC. Translated: CASKTGRIYEQYF.

This chain connects TRBV3-1 to TRBJ2-7, with 8 bases identical to TRBD1. The V gene end was trimmed by 8 bases and the J gene end by 6 bases; junction bases not matched to a gene: 12. CDR3 length: 14 amino acids. Germline V gives CDR1 LGHDT, CDR2 YNNKEL (reference sequence). CDR3 loop: CASAKNRGTGEQYF. The CDR3 region has the DNA TGTGCCAGCGCTAAAAATCGAGGGACAGGCGAGCAGTACTTC.